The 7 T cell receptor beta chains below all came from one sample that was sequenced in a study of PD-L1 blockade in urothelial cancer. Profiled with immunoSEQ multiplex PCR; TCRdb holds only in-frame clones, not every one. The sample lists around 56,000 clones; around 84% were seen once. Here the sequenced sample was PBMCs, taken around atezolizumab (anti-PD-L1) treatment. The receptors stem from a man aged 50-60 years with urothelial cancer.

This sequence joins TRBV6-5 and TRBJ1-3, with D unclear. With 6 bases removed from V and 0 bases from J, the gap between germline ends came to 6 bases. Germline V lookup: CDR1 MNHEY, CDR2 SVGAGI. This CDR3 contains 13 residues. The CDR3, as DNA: TGTGCCAGCAGGGAGAGCTCTGGAAACACCATATATTTT. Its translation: CASRESSGNTIYF.

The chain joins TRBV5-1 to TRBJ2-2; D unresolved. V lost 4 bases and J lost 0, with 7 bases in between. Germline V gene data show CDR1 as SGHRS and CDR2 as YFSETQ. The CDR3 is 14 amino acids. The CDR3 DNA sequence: TGCGCCAGCAGCGTAGCCGCGAACACCGGGGAGCTGTTTTTT. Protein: CASSVAANTGELFF.

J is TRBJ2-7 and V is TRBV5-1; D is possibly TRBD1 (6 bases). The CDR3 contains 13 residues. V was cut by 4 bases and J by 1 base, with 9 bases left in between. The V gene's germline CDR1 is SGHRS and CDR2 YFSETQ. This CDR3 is CASSRGQSYEQYF. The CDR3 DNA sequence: TGCGCCAGCAGCCGTGGACAGTCCTACGAGCAGTACTTC.

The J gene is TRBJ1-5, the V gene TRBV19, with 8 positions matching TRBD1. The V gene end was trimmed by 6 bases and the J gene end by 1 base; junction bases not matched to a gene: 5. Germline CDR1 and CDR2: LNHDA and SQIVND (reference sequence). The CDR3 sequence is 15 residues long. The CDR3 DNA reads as TGTGCCAGTAGGATGGACAGGGCGAGCAATCAGCCCCAGCATTTT. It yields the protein CASRMDRASNQPQHF.

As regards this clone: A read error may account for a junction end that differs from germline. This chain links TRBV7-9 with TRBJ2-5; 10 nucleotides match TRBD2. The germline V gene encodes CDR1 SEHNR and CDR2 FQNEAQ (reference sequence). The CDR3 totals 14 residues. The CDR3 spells CASSVAGGIETQYF. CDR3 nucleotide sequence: TGTGCCAGCAGCGTAGCGGGAGGAATCGAGACCCAGTACTTC.

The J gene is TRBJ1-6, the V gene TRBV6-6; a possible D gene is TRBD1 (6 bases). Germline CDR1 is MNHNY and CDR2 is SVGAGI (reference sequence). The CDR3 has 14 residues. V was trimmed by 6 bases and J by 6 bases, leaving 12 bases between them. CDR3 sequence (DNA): TGTGCCAGCAGAATTCTGGACAGTAATTCACCCCTCCACTTT. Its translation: CASRILDSNSPLHF.

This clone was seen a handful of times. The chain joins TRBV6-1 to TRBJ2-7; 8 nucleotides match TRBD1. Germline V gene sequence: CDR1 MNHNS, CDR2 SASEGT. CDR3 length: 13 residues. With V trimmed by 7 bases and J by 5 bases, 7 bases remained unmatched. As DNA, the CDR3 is TGTGCCAGCACGGGCAGGGGGCAGGACGAGCAGTACTTC. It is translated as CASTGRGQDEQYF.